Each of the 25 T cell receptor beta chains below was sequenced from the same sample in a study of cytomegalovirus exposure and HLA in healthy donors. PCR primers comprised 60 Vbeta and 13 Jbeta primers. The table came from immunoSEQ multiplex PCR; TCRdb's copy has only in-frame clones and leaves some out. The sample lists approximately 190,000 clones; 87% were seen once. The sequencing sample was made of PBMCs. Every receptor here comes from a man aged 30 to 45 in good health and CMV-seronegative.

In this sample, this clone turned up a few times. J is TRBJ1-2 and V is TRBV9; D is uncertain. V lost 3 bases and J 5 bases, leaving 14 bases between the germline ends. There are 14 residues in the CDR3. The germline V gene encodes CDR1 SGDLS and CDR2 YYNGEE. The CDR3 bases are TGTGCCAGCAGCGCTGGAGGGAATGATTATGGCTACACCTTC. This encodes CASSAGGNDYGYTF.

This clone was detected only once. In the same sample, other DNA sequences code for this CDR3. V gene TRBV27 combines with J gene TRBJ2-7; 8 bases agree with TRBD2. In germline, CDR1 is MNHEY, CDR2 SMNVEV (reference sequence). This CDR3 is 17 amino acids long. Trimming removed 6 bases from V and 4 bases from J; junction bases left unmatched: 17. CDR3 nucleotides: TGTGCCAGCAGATCCACCCTCGGGGGGGGAGGGCGGTACGAGCAGTACTTC. It encodes CASRSTLGGGGRYEQYF.

The chain combines TRBV6-5 with TRBJ1-1; D is possibly TRBD1 (5 bases). CDR3 size: 16 residues. The germline CDR1 and CDR2 sequences are MNHEY and SVGAGI. Trimming took 2 bases from V and 1 from J, leaving 14 bases between them. CDR3 DNA sequence: TGTGCCAGCAGTTACGTGGCAGGGTCGACGAACACTGAAGCTTTCTTT. This gives the protein CASSYVAGSTNTEAFF.

V gene TRBV13 combines with J gene TRBJ2-1; 11 bases fit TRBD2. The CDR3 sequence is 17 residues long. CDR1 is PRHDT and CDR2 is FYEKMQ in the germline V gene (reference sequence). J was trimmed by 0 bases and V by 5 bases; bases with no gene match: 6. CDR3 in DNA: TGTGCCAGCAGCCTACTGGGGACTAGCGGCTCCTACAATGAGCAGTTCTTC. Translating gives CASSLLGTSGSYNEQFF.

This chain connects TRBV27 to TRBJ2-7, with D perhaps matching TRBD1 (6 bases). Germline assignment: CDR1 MNHEY and CDR2 SMNVEV (reference sequence). The CDR3 spans 12 residues. Trimming removed 5 bases from V and 6 bases from J, with 11 bases in between. CDR3 amino acids: CASSLTTGEQYF. The DNA of the CDR3 is TGTGCCAGCAGTCTTACGACAGGCGAGCAGTACTTC.

In the case of this clone: One end of the junction fails to match germline, which may point to a read error. The chain recombines TRBV7-7 with TRBJ1-5, with D hard to call. Germline values: CDR1 SSHAT, CDR2 FNYEAQ (reference sequence). The CDR3 runs 13 residues. Written as DNA, the CDR3 is TGTGCTAGCAGCCCCGGGTTCAATCAGCCCCAGCATTTT. It specifies CASSPGFNQPQHF.

This clone was recorded once. The chain uses TRBV4-1 and TRBJ2-4; D uncertain. The germline V gene encodes CDR1 MGHRA and CDR2 YSYEKL. Trimming removed 0 bases from V and 3 bases from J, with 15 bases in between. This CDR3 is built from 17 residues. The CDR3 sequence is CASSQDFGAAGKNIQYF. The CDR3 DNA follows: TGCGCCAGCAGCCAAGATTTTGGCGCGGCTGGCAAAAACATTCAGTACTTC.

V gene TRBV29-1 combines with J gene TRBJ1-1; possibly TRBD1 for D (5 bases). This CDR3 region has 14 residues. V lost 3 bases to trimming and J lost 0 bases, with 11 bases between them. Germline loops: CDR1 SQVTM, CDR2 ANQGSEA. The CDR3: CSVDMGGMNTEAFF. CDR3 DNA: TGCAGCGTTGACATGGGGGGAATGAACACTGAAGCTTTCTTT.

The chain uses TRBV5-1 and TRBJ2-3, with 7 bases that match TRBD1. The germline V gene has CDR1 SGHRS and CDR2 YFSETQ. V lost 4 bases, J lost 2 bases, and 4 bases stayed unmatched. This CDR3 has 14 amino acids. The CDR3 protein is CASSKGQHTDTQYF. The CDR3, as DNA: TGCGCCAGCAGCAAGGGACAGCACACAGATACGCAGTATTTT. Based on the CDR3 plus reference TRBV5-1 and TRBJ2-3, the full variable domain is KAGVTQTPRYLIKTRGQQVTLSCSPISGHRSVSWYQQTPGQGLQFLFEYFSETQRNKGNFPGRFSGRQFSNSRSEMNVSTLELGDSALYLCASSKGQHTDTQYFGPGTRLTVL.

This chain uses TRBV5-1 with TRBJ2-5; 7 nucleotides match TRBD1. The germline V gene encodes CDR1 SGHRS and CDR2 YFSETQ. This CDR3 region has 12 residues. After removal of 5 bases from V and 7 bases from J, the junction contained 5 bases not matched to a gene. The CDR3 loop is CASRQGEGTQYF. Written as DNA, the CDR3 is TGCGCCAGCAGGCAGGGGGAAGGGACCCAGTACTTC.

CDR3 in amino acids: CASSAGQGYGNTIYF. The DNA of the CDR3 is TGCGCCAGCAGCGCCGGACAGGGGTACGGAAACACCATATATTTT. The V gene is TRBV4-1, the J gene TRBJ1-3; the match to TRBD1 covers 9 bases. The J segment lost 4 bases and the V segment lost 5 bases, leaving 6 bases of the junction unmatched. This CDR3 region has 15 residues. Germline V gives CDR1 MGHRA, CDR2 YSYEKL.

The chain couples TRBV15 to TRBJ2-5, with 10 bases identical to TRBD2. The CDR3 has 17 amino acids. V was pared by 3 bases and J by 5 bases, with 12 bases of the junction left unmatched. From germline, CDR1 is LNHNV and CDR2 YYDKDF (reference sequence). CDR3 DNA sequence: TGTGCCACCAGCAGGGGAGGGGCTAGCGGGGGCCGGGAGACCCAGTACTTC. Its translation: CATSRGGASGGRETQYF.

The chain recombines TRBV27 with TRBJ2-7; 7 nucleotides align to TRBD1. The CDR3 consists of 14 residues. Per the germline V gene, CDR1 is MNHEY and CDR2 is SMNVEV (reference sequence). V was clipped by 2 bases and J by 3 bases; unmatched bases: 4. The DNA for the CDR3 is TGTGCCAGCAGTTTAGGTCAGGGGGACTACGAGCAGTACTTC. Amino acid sequence: CASSLGQGDYEQYF.

The chain carries TRBV29-1 and TRBJ2-5; D unclear. Trimming removed 5 bases at V and 4 bases at J, with 8 bases between. Per germline, CDR1 SQVTM and CDR2 ANQGSEA. CDR3 length: 11 amino acids. The DNA of the CDR3 is TGCAGCGTTTCACCAGGAGAGACCCAGTACTTC. Translated: CSVSPGETQYF. The full variable domain, in which reference TRBV29-1 and TRBJ2-5 provide the parts outside the CDR3, is SAVISQKPSRDICQRGTSLTIQCQVDSQVTMMFWYRQQPGQSLTLIATANQGSEATYESGFVIDKFPISRPNLTFSTLTVSNMSPEDSSIYLCSVSPGETQYFGPGTRLLVL.

The chain has TRBV25-1 and TRBJ2-5, with D possibly TRBD1 on 6 matching bases. The DNA end is a closer match to TRBJ2-7, so the J assignment may be wrong. The CDR3 runs 17 residues. The germline CDR1 and CDR2 sequences are MGHDK and SYGVNS. Here the CDR3 DNA reads TGTGCCAGCAGTGAATTGGGGACCGGGACAATCGCCTACGAGCAGTACTTC. Translation gives CASSELGTGTIAYEQYF.

The chain uses TRBV13 and TRBJ1-4, with unresolved D. Germline-derived CDR1 and CDR2 are PRHDT and FYEKMQ (reference sequence). The CDR3 contains 15 residues. Trimming pared 0 bases from V and 3 bases from J, leaving 8 bases between. CDR3 DNA: TGTGCCAGCAGCTTAGGCCAGGCAGCTAATGAAAAACTGTTTTTT. Amino acids: CASSLGQAANEKLFF.

The V gene is TRBV28, the J gene TRBJ2-7; 12 nucleotides agree with TRBD2. Germline V gene data show CDR1 as MDHEN and CDR2 as SYDVKM. The CDR3 loop spans 15 amino acids. Losses at the gene ends were 6 bases for V and 5 bases for J; bases not matched to a gene: 8. CDR3 sequence: CASRIASGRVDEQYF. CDR3 bases: TGTGCCAGCAGAATCGCTAGCGGGAGGGTTGACGAGCAGTACTTC.

The chain couples TRBV28 to TRBJ2-7, with D uncertain. CDR3 length: 16 amino acids. Germline loops: CDR1 MDHEN, CDR2 SYDVKM. The V end lost 3 bases, the J end lost 2 bases, and 17 bases lay between the germline ends. This chain's CDR3 is CASSFNLAVLTYEQYF. As DNA, the CDR3 is TGTGCCAGCAGTTTTAATTTGGCAGTGCTTACCTACGAGCAGTACTTC.

The chain recombines TRBV9 with TRBJ2-5, with D perhaps matching TRBD1 (6 bases). CDR1 is SGDLS and CDR2 is YYNGEE in the germline V gene. V dropped 3 bases and J dropped 5 bases, with 17 bases sitting between them. The CDR3 consists of 15 residues. The CDR3 region is CASSGLWAGDETQYF. The DNA of the CDR3 is TGTGCCAGCAGCGGCCTATGGGCAGGGGATGAGACCCAGTACTTC. Full variable domain (rest looked up from reference TRBV9 and TRBJ2-5): DSGVTQTPKHLITATGQRVTLRCSPRSGDLSVYWYQQSLDQGLQFLIQYYNGEERAKGNILERFSAQQFPDLHSELNLSSLELGDSALYFCASSGLWAGDETQYFGPGTRLLVL.

V is TRBV28 and J is TRBJ1-2, with 7 nucleotides matching TRBD1. Germline assignment: CDR1 MDHEN and CDR2 SYDVKM. The CDR3 spans 13 residues. V lost 6 bases and J lost 7; bases outside the gene matches: 8. This CDR3 is CASSLVGGTGYTF. The CDR3 DNA follows: TGTGCCAGCAGCTTGGTAGGGGGCACTGGCTACACCTTC.

The rearrangement joins TRBV28 to TRBJ1-2, with a tentative D call TRBD1 (6 bases). CDR3 length: 17 amino acids. Germline CDR1 and CDR2: MDHEN and SYDVKM. The ends were cut back, 6 bases at V and 6 bases at J, with 26 bases in the middle. The CDR3 spells CASSSGAAGKRTHGYTF. CDR3 DNA sequence: TGTGCCAGCAGCTCAGGGGCAGCAGGGAAGAGAACCCATGGCTACACCTTC.

The chain couples TRBV6-1 to TRBJ1-4; perhaps TRBD1 as D (6 bases). CDR1 is MNHNS and CDR2 is SASEGT in the germline V gene. V lost 3 bases, J lost 7 bases, and 9 bases lay in between. The CDR3 is made up of 13 amino acids. CDR3 coding DNA: TGTGCCAGCAGTGACGGGACAACTGAAAAACTGTTTTTT. As protein: CASSDGTTEKLFF.

The chain carries TRBV18 and TRBJ1-5, with 10 bases fitting TRBD1. The CDR3 is 15 residues long. The trim removed 6 bases at V and 7 bases at J, leaving 9 bases unmatched. Germline V gene lookup returns CDR1 KGHSH and CDR2 LQKENI. Here the CDR3 DNA reads TGTGCCAGCTCTCCTCAGGACAGGGGGGACCAGCCCCAGCATTTT. This gives the protein CASSPQDRGDQPQHF.

The rearrangement uses TRBV2 and TRBJ2-5; 9 bases fit TRBD1. The trim removed 6 bases at V and 7 bases at J, leaving 6 bases unmatched. There are 13 residues in the CDR3. The germline V gene has CDR1 SNHLY and CDR2 FYNNEI. The chain's CDR3 is CASRDRGRGTQYF. The DNA for the CDR3 is TGTGCCAGCAGGGACAGGGGCCGGGGGACCCAGTACTTC.

The chain joins TRBV20-1 to TRBJ2-7, with 7 bases fitting TRBD2. Germline V gives CDR1 DFQATT, CDR2 SNEGSKA (reference sequence). This CDR3 region has 11 residues. V gave up 3 bases and J gave up 4 bases; unmatched junction bases: 0. The CDR3 DNA is TGCAGTGCTAGGGGGGGGTACGAGCAGTACTTC. Its translation: CSARGGYEQYF.